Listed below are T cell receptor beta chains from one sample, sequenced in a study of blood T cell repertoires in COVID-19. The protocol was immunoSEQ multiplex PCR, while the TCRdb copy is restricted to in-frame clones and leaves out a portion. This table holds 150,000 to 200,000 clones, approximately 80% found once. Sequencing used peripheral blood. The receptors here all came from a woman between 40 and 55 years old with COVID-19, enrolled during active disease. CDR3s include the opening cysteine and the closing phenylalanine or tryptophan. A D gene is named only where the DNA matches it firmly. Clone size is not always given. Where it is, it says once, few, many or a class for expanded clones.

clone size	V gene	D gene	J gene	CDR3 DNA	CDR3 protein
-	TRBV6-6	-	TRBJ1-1	TGTGCCAGCAGTTACTCCGGCAGGGCCAACACTGAAGCTTTCTTT	CASSYSGRANTEAFF
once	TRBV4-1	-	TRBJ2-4	TGCGCCACCTCAGGACTAGCCAAAAACATTCAGTACTTC	CATSGLAKNIQYF
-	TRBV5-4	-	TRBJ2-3	TGTGCCAGCAGCTCGGACTTGGATGGGGTTTCGCAGTATTTT	CASSSDLDGVSQYF
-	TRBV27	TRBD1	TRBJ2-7	TGTGCCAGCAGTTCCCCCGGGACAGGGGCAGGCGAGCAGTACTTC	CASSSPGTGAGEQYF
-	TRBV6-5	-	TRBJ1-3	TGTGCCAGCAGTTACGGACAGGGAAACACCATATATTTT	CASSYGQGNTIYF
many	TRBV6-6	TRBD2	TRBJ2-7	TGTGCCAGCACCTCTAGCGGGACCCTCCTTGGTGAGCAGTACTTC	CASTSSGTLLGEQYF
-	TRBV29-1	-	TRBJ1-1	TGCAGCGGAATGACAGGGAACACTGAAGCTTTCTTT	CSGMTGNTEAFF
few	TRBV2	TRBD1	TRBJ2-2	TGTGCCGTTCGCACCGGGACAGGGCCCACCGGGGAGCTGTTTTTT	CAVRTGTGPTGELFF
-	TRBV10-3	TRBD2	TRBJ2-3	TGTGCCATCAGTGATCGTCGGGAGGGAACGCAGTATTTT	CAISDRREGTQYF
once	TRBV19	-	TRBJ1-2	TGTGCCAGTAGTATAGATTACGGGGGACGAGATGGCTACACCTTC	CASSIDYGGRDGYTF
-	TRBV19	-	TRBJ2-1	TGTGCCAGTAGTTCGTCTTTCTACAATGAGCAGTTCTTC	CASSSSFYNEQFF
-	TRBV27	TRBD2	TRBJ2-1	TGTGCCAGCACCCTCGGGGGGGGCTCCTACAATGAGCAGTTCTTC	CASTLGGGSYNEQFF
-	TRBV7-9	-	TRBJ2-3	TGTGCCAGCATACTAGGAACTTCCACAGATACGCAGTATTTT	CASILGTSTDTQYF
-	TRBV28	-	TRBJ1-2	TGTGCCAGCAGCCAAAGACAGGCGTATGGCTACACCTTC	CASSQRQAYGYTF
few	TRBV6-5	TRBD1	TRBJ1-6	TGTGCCAGCAGTACGTCAGGGGGCGTTAGATCACCCCTCCACTTT	CASSTSGGVRSPLHF
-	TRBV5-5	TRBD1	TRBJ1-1	TGTGCCAGCAGCTTGGCCGGTGAGACAGGGACGGCTTTCTTT	CASSLAGETGTAFF
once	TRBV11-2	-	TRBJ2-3	TGTGCCAGCAGCTTCCCAGGTGTGGATACGCAGTATTTT	CASSFPGVDTQYF
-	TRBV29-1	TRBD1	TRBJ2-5	TGCAGCGGTAAACAGGGGGCAGGGGAGACCCAGTACTTC	CSGKQGAGETQYF
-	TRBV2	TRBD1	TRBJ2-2	TGTGCCAGCAGTGAGACCGGGACAGGGGCCGGGGAGCTGTTTTTT	CASSETGTGAGELFF
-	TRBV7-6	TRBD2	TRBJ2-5	TGTGCCAGCAGCTTAGGCACTAGCGGGGGGGTTTTGAGCGGGACCCAGTACTTC	CASSLGTSGGVLSGTQYF
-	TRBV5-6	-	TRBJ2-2	TGTGCCAGCAGCTTCGTGGAGGGGCTGTGGACCGGGGAGCTGTTTTTT	CASSFVEGLWTGELFF
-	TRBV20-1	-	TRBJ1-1	TGCAGTGCTAGAGATATTGAAGCTTTCTTT	CSARDIEAFF
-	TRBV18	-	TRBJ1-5	TGTGCCAGCTCACCAACCGGAGGTGGCAATCAGCCCCAGCATTTT	CASSPTGGGNQPQHF
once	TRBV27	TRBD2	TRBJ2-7	TGTGCCAGCAACCCAACCCGACTAGCGGGTTACGAGCAGTACTTC	CASNPTRLAGYEQYF
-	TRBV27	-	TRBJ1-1	TGTGCCAGCAGTTCTCCGGCTCGGAGCACTGAAGCTTTCTTT	CASSSPARSTEAFF
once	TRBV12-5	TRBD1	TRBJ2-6	TGTGCTAGTGCCTTGGGGACAGGGGGATTCTCTGGGGCCAACGTCCTGACTTTC	CASALGTGGFSGANVLTF
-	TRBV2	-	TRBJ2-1	TGTGCCAGCAGTGAAATTTCAGGGGACTACAATGAGCAGTTCTTC	CASSEISGDYNEQFF
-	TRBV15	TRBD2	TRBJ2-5	TGTGCCACCAGCACCGGACTAGCGGGGCTCCAAGAGGCCCAGTACTTC	CATSTGLAGLQEAQYF
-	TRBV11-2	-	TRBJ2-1	TGTGCCAGCAGCCGCAATCGGGGTTCCTACAATGAGCAGTTCTTC	CASSRNRGSYNEQFF
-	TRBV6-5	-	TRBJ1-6	TGTGCCAGCCTCGACAGCCTAGGTGCCCTCCACTTT	CASLDSLGALHF
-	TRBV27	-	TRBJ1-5	TGTGCCAGCAGTTTAGCCGGGGAGAATCAGCCCCAGCATTTT	CASSLAGENQPQHF
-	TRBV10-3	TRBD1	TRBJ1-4	TGTGCCATCAGTCCCCTACAGGGGCTTAATGAAAAACTGTTTTTT	CAISPLQGLNEKLFF
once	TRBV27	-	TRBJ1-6	TGTGCCAGCAGCCCCTCAGGAGGGCTCTATTCACCCCTCCACTTT	CASSPSGGLYSPLHF
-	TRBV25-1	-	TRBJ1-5	TGTGCCAGCAGTGAAGCCCTAGGTCATTCGCCCCAGCATTTT	CASSEALGHSPQHF
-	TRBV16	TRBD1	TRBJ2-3	TGTGCCAGCGGACAGGGGGCAAGCACAGATACGCAGTATTTT	CASGQGASTDTQYF
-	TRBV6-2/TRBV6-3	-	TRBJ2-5	TGTGCCAGCAGTTACTCGAACTTGCAAGAGACCCAGTACTTC	CASSYSNLQETQYF
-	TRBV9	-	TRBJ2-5	TGTGCCAGCAGCGTAGGGGGTTCAGCGGAAGAGACCCAGTACTTC	CASSVGGSAEETQYF
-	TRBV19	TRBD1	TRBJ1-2	TGTGCCAGTAGCGAACCCGGACAGGCTAAATATGGCTACACCTTC	CASSEPGQAKYGYTF
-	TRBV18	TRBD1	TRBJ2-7	TGTGCCAGCTCACCAGACAGGGACTACGAGCAGTACTTC	CASSPDRDYEQYF
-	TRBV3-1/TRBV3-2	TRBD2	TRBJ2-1	TGTGCCAGCAGTCAGGCTAGCGGGAGGATAAATGAGCAGTTCTTC	CASSQASGRINEQFF
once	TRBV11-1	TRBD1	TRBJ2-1	TGTGCCAGCAGCTTCGACAGGGGGGGAGGTGAGCAGTTCTTC	CASSFDRGGGEQFF
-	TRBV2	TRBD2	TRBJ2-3	TGTGCCAGCAGCCAACGGGGGGAGATCACAGATACGCAGTATTTT	CASSQRGEITDTQYF
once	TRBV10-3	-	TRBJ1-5	TGTGCCATCAGTGGGAGCGGTGGCAATCAGCCCCAGCATTTT	CAISGSGGNQPQHF
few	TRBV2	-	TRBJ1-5	TGTGCCAGCAGTGAAGCCGGGTTCAATCAGCCCCAGCATTTT	CASSEAGFNQPQHF
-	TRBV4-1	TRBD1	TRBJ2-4	TGCGCCGCCGGACAGGGGACCATGAGGTACTTC	CAAGQGTMRYF
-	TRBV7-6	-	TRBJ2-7	TGTGCCAGCAGCTTAGCAGCGAGTCCCATTACCTACGAGCAGTACTTC	CASSLAASPITYEQYF
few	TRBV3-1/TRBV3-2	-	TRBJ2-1	TGTGCCAGCAGCCAAGCGCAAAGGACAGAGCAGTTCTTC	CASSQAQRTEQFF
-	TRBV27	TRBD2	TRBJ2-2	TGTGCCAGCAGTTTAGGGCTAGCGGGCCGCTTGTCCGGGGAGCTGTTTTTT	CASSLGLAGRLSGELFF
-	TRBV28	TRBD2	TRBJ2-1	TGTGCCAGCACCCCGGGGGGAGGCCCCTCTTCCTGGGAGCAGTTCTTC	CASTPGGGPSSWEQFF
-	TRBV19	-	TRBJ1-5	TGTGCCAGTAGTATCCGGGGTCGTCAGCCCCAGCATTTT	CASSIRGRQPQHF